This TCR beta chain was captured in a study of blood T cell repertoires in COVID-19. Study at large: The origin of the acute and convalescent COVID-19 samples was the United States, Italy and Spain. Sample material is recorded as cDNA or gDNA derived from T cells, B-cell-depleted T cells, or PBMCs.

This CDR3 comprises 16 residues. CDR1 and CDR2 from the germline V gene are SGHVS and FNYEAQ. V was cut by 1 base and J by 0 bases, with 10 bases left in between. In the original processing: Nucleated cell number was recorded as an estimate derived from reference gene primer amplification. Clones were sequenced by immunoSEQ multiplex PCR, and TCRdb holds only the in-frame ones, with some missing. The V and J calls and the clone size are those of that table, but D and trimming were determined from the DNA. The sample carries about 150,000 clones, 81% recorded once. The chain couples TRBV7-6 to TRBJ1-5; D is unclear. The sequencing sample was made of peripheral blood. The sequence came from a woman aged 60-75 years with active or convalescent COVID-19. CDR3 in amino acids: CASSLEGGVSNQPQHF. The CDR3, as DNA: TGTGCCAGCAGCTTAGAAGGCGGGGTTAGCAATCAGCCCCAGCATTTT. The whole variable domain, remainder taken from reference TRBV7-6 and TRBJ1-5, is GAGVSQSPRYKVTKRGQDVALRCDPISGHVSLYWYRQALGQGPEFLTYFNYEAQQDKSGLPNDRFSAERPEGSISTLTIQRTEQRDSAMYRCASSLEGGVSNQPQHFGDGTRLSIL.